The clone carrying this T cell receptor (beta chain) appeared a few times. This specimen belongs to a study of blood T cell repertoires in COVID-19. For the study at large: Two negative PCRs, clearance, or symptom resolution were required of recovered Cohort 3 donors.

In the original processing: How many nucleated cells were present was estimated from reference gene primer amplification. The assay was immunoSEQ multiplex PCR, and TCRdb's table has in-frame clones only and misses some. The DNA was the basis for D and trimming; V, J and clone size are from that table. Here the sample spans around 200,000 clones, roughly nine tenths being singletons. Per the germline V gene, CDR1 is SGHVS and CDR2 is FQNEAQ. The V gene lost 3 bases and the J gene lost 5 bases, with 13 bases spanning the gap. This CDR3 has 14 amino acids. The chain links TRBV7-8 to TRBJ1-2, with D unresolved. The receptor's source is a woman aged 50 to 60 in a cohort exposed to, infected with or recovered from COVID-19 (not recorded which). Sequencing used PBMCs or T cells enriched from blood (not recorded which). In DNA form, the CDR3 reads TGTGCCAGCAGCTTCGAGGCGGAAGTTTATGGCTACACCTTC. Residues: CASSFEAEVYGYTF.